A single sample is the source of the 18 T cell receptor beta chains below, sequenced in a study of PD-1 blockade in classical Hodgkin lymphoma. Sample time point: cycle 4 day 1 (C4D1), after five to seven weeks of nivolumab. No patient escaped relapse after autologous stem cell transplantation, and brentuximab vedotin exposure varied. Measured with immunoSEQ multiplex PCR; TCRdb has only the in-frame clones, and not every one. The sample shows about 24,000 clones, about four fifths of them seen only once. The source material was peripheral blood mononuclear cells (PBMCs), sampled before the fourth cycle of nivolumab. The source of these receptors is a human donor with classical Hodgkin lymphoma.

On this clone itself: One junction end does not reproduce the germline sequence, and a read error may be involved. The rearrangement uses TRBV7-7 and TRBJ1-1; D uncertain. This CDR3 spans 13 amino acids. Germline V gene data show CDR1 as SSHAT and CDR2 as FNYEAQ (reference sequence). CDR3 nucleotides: TGTGCTAGCAGCTTAGGTCGGACGACTGAAGCTTTCTTT. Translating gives CASSLGRTTEAFF. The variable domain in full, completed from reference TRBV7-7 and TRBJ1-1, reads GAGVSQSPRYKVTKRGQDVTLRCDPISSHATLYWYQQALGQGPEFLTYFNYEAQPDKSGLPSDRFSAERPEGSISTLTIQRTEQRDSAMYRCASSLGRTTEAFFGQGTRLTVV.

The CDR3 region is CAWRSSGVSSYEQYF. CDR3 in DNA: TGTGCCTGGAGATCTAGCGGGGTAAGCTCCTACGAGCAGTACTTC. The J gene is TRBJ2-7, the V gene TRBV30; TRBD2 agrees at 9 bases. Trimming took 3 bases from V and 0 from J; bases not matched to a gene: 6. The CDR3 runs 15 residues. The germline V gene has CDR1 GTSNPN and CDR2 SVGIG (reference sequence).

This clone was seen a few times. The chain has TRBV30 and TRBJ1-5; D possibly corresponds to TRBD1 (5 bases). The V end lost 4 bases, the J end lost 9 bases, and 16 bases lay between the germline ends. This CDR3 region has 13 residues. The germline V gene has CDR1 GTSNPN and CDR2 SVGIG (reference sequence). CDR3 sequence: CAWTKDTGGPQHF. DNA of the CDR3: TGTGCCTGGACTAAGGACACGGGTGGGCCCCAGCATTTT. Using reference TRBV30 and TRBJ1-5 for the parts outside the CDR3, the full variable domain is SQTIHQWPATLVQPVGSPLSLECTVEGTSNPNLYWYRQAAGRGLQLLFYSVGIGQISSEVPQNLSASRPQDRQFILSSKKLLLSDSGFYLCAWTKDTGGPQHFGDGTRLSIL.

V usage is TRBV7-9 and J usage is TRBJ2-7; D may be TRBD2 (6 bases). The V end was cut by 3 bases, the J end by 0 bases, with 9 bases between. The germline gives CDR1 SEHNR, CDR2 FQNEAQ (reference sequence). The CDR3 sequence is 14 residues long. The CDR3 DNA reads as TGTGCCAGCAGCTTTGTCGGGGGCTCCTACGAGCAGTACTTC. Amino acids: CASSFVGGSYEQYF.

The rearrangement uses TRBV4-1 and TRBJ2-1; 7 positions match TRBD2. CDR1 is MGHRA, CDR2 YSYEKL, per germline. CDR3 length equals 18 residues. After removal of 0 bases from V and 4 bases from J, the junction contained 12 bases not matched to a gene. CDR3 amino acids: CASSQEKGLGFSYNEQFF. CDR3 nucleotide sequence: TGCGCCAGCAGCCAAGAAAAAGGACTAGGCTTCTCATACAATGAGCAGTTCTTC.

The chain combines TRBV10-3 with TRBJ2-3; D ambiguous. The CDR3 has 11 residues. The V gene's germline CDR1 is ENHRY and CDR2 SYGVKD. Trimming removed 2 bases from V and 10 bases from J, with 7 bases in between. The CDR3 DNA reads TGTGCCATCAGTGAGGGTAACGCGCAGTATTTT. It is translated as CAISEGNAQYF.

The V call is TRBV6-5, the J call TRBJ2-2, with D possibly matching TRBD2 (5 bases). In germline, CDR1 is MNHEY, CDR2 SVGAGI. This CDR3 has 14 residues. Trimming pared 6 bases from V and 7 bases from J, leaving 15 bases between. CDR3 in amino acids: CASRRHGDGGELFF. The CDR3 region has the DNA TGTGCCAGCAGACGTCACGGGGATGGCGGGGAGCTGTTTTTT.

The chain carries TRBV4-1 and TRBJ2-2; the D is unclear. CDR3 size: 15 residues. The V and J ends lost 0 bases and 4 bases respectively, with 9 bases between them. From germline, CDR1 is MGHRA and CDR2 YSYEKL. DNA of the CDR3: TGCGCCAGCAGCCAAGATCGAGCTCTCACCGGGGAGCTGTTTTTT. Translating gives CASSQDRALTGELFF.

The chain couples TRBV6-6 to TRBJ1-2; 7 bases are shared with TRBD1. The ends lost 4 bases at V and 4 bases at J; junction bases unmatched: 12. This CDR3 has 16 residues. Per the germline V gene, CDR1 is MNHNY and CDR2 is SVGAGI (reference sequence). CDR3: CASSSRDRDSPYGYTF. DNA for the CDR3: TGTGCCAGCAGTTCACGCGACCGGGACAGCCCCTATGGCTACACCTTC.

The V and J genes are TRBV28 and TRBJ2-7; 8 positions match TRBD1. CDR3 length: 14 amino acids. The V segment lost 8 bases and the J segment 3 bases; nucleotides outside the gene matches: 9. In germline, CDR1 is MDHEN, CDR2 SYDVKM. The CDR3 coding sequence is TGTGCCAGCCGGGGGCAGGGGGCGGGCTACGAGCAGTACTTC. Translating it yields CASRGQGAGYEQYF.

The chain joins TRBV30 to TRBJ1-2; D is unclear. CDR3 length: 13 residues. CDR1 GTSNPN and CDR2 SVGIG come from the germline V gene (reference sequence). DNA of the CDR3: TGTGCAACGGACGGTAAAGCTAACTATGGCTACACCTTC. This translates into CATDGKANYGYTF.

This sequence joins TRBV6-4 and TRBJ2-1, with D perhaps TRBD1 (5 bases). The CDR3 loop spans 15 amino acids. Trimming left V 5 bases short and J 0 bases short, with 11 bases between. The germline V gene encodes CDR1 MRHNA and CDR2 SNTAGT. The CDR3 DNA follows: TGTGCCAGCAGTACTCAGGGTTTCTCCTACAATGAGCAGTTCTTC. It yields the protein CASSTQGFSYNEQFF.

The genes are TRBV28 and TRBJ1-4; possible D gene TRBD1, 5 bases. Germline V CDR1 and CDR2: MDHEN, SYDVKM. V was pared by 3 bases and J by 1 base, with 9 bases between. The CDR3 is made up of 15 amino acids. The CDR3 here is CASSLGVGTNEKLFF. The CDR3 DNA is TGTGCCAGCAGTTTGGGGGTAGGAACTAATGAAAAACTGTTTTTT.

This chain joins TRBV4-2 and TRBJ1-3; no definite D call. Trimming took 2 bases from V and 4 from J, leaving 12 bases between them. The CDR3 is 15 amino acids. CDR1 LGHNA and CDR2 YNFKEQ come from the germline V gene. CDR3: CASSQTRSEGNTIYF. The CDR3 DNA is TGTGCCAGCAGCCAAACACGATCCGAGGGAAACACCATATATTTT.

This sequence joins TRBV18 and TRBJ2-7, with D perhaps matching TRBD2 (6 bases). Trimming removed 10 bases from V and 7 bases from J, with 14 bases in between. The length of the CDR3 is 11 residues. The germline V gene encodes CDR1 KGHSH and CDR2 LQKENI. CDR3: CATGEALEQYF. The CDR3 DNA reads TGTGCCACGGGAGAGGCGCTTGAGCAGTACTTC. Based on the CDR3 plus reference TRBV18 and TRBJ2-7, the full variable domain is NAGVMQNPRHLVRRRGQEARLRCSPMKGHSHVYWYRQLPEEGLKFMVYLQKENIIDESGMPKERFSAEFPKEGPSILRIQQVVRGDSAAYFCATGEALEQYFGPGTRLTVT.

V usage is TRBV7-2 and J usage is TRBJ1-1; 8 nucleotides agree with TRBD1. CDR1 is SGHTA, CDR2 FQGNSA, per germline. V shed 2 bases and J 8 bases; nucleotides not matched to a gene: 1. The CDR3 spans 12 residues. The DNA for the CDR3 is TGTGCCAGCAGCTTAAGACAGGGGGAAGCTTTCTTT. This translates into CASSLRQGEAFF.

CDR3 coding DNA: TGTGCCTGGAGGGCCACAGGGCTAAGTGGGTCTGAAGCTTTCTTT. Protein sequence: CAWRATGLSGSEAFF. The chain employs TRBV30 and TRBJ1-1; a possible D gene is TRBD1 (6 bases). Germline CDR1 reads GTSNPN; CDR2 reads SVGIG (reference sequence). CDR3 length equals 15 residues. V dropped 3 bases and J dropped 6 bases, with 20 bases sitting between them.

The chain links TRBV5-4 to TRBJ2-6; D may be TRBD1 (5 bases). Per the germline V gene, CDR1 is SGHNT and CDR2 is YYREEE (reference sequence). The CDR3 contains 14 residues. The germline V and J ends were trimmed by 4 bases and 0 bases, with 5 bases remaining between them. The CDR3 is CASSTGSGANVLTF. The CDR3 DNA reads TGTGCCAGCAGCACAGGCTCTGGGGCCAACGTCCTGACTTTC.